Listed below are T cell receptor beta chains from one sample, sequenced in a study of blood T cell repertoires in COVID-19. Measured with immunoSEQ multiplex PCR; TCRdb has only the in-frame clones, and not every one. This sample carries 200,000 to 300,000 clones, approximately 86% of them seen once, and the ten largest clones take approximately 2.5%. Sample: PBMCs or T cells enriched from blood (not recorded which). The receptors derive from a woman aged 18-35 years who had recovered from COVID-19. CDR3s include the opening cysteine and the closing phenylalanine or tryptophan. The order of the fields is D gene, clone size, V gene, J gene, CDR3 protein, CDR3 DNA. D genes are given only for firm matches. The size field is filled for only some rows; it gives once, few, many or a size class.

.	.	TRBV3-1/TRBV3-2	TRBJ2-2	CASSQAIAANTGELFF	TGTGCCAGCAGCCAAGCAATAGCGGCGAACACCGGGGAGCTGTTTTTT
TRBD1	.	TRBV28	TRBJ1-1	CASRTGEAFF	TGTGCCAGCCGGACAGGCGAAGCTTTCTTT
TRBD2	.	TRBV4-2	TRBJ2-5	CASSQSGVAGDQETQYF	TGTGCCAGCAGCCAATCCGGGGTAGCGGGGGACCAAGAGACCCAGTACTTC
TRBD1	.	TRBV4-1	TRBJ1-3	CASSRDRGNTIYF	TGCGCCAGCAGCCGGGACAGGGGAAACACCATATATTTT
TRBD1	.	TRBV4-3	TRBJ1-2	CASSLEGAGYGYTF	TGCGCCAGCAGCTTGGAGGGGGCGGGCTATGGCTACACCTTC
.	.	TRBV2	TRBJ1-5	CASRLQGYQPQHF	TGTGCCAGCAGGCTGCAGGGGTATCAGCCCCAGCATTTT
TRBD1	once	TRBV7-2	TRBJ1-5	CASSLDSPQGLPQHF	TGTGCCAGCAGCTTAGATTCCCCACAGGGGCTTCCCCAGCATTTT
.	.	TRBV9	TRBJ2-5	CASSVAGSQETQYF	TGTGCCAGCAGCGTAGCAGGGTCTCAGGAGACCCAGTACTTC
TRBD1	.	TRBV9	TRBJ1-1	CASTRDSMNTEAFF	TGTGCCAGCACCAGGGACAGCATGAACACTGAAGCTTTCTTT
TRBD2	once	TRBV3-1/TRBV3-2	TRBJ2-5	CASSPLISGGRETQYF	TGTGCCAGCAGCCCCTTGATTAGCGGGGGCCGGGAGACCCAGTACTTC
TRBD2	.	TRBV4-1	TRBJ2-3	CASSRLAGGSITDTQYF	TGCGCCAGCAGCCGTCTAGCGGGAGGATCAATCACAGATACGCAGTATTTT
TRBD2	once	TRBV28	TRBJ2-3	CASSARLAESTDTQYF	TGTGCCAGCAGTGCCCGACTAGCGGAGAGCACAGATACGCAGTATTTT
TRBD2	.	TRBV3-1/TRBV3-2	TRBJ2-3	CASSQLTGGGGDTQYF	TGTGCCAGCAGCCAATTGACTGGCGGGGGAGGAGATACGCAGTATTTT